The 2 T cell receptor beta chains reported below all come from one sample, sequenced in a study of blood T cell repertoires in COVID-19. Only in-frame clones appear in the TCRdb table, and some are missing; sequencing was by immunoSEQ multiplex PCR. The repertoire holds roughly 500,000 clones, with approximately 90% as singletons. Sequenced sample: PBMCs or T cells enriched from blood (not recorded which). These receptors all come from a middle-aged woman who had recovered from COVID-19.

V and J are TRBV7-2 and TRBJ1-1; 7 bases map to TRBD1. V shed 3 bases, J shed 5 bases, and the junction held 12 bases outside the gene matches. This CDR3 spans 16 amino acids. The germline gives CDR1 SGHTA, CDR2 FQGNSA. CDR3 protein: CASSLFIGQVGTEAFF. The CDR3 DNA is TGTGCCAGCAGCTTGTTCATCGGACAGGTTGGGACTGAAGCTTTCTTT.

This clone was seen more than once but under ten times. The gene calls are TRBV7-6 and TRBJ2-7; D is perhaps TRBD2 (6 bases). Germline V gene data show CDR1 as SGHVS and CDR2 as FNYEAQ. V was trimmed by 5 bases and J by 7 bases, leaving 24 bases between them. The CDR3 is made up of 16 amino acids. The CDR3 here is CASSGQFPSSTREQYF. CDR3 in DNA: TGTGCCAGCAGCGGCCAATTCCCCTCCTCGACTAGAGAGCAGTACTTC.